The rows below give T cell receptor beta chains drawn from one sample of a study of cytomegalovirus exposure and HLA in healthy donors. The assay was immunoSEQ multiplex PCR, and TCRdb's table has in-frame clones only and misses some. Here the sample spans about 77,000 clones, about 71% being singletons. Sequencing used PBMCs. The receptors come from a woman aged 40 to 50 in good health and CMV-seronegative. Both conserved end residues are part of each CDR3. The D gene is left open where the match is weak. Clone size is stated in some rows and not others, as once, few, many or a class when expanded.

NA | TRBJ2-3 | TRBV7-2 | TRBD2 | CASSLGASGSRLTDTQYF | TGTGCCAGCAGCCTTGGGGCTAGCGGGAGTAGGCTCACAGATACGCAGTATTTT
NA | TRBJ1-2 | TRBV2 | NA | CASSEAPGQLYGYTF | TGTGCCAGCAGTGAAGCCCCAGGACAACTCTATGGCTACACCTTC
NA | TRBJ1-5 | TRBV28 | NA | CASSPQGTYQPQHF | TGTGCCAGCAGCCCCCAGGGGACCTATCAGCCCCAGCATTTT
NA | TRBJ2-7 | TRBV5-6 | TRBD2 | CASSLVLAGVDEQYF | TGTGCCAGCAGCTTGGTGCTAGCGGGAGTCGACGAGCAGTACTTC
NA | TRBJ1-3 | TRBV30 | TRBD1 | CAWSTGLGQGRNTIYF | TGTGCCTGGAGCACCGGCCTGGGACAGGGAAGAAACACCATATATTTT
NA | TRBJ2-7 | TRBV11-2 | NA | CASSLGVGADYEQYF | TGTGCCAGCAGCTTGGGGGTGGGGGCGGATTACGAGCAGTACTTC
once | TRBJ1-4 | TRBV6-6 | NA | CALGWGNSNEKLFF | TGTGCGCTCGGATGGGGCAACTCAAATGAAAAACTGTTTTTT
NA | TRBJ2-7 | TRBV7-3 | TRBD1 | CASSSGQTYEQYF | TGCGCCAGCAGCTCGGGACAGACCTACGAGCAGTACTTC
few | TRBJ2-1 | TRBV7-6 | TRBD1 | CASSLGDRNNEQFF | TGTGCCAGCAGCTTAGGGGACAGAAACAATGAGCAGTTCTTC
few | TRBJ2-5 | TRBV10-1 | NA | CASSKSGQETQYF | TGCGCCAGCAGTAAGAGCGGACAAGAGACCCAGTACTTC
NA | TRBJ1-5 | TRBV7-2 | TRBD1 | CASSKQGGINQPQHF | TGTGCCAGCAGCAAGCAGGGGGGAATAAATCAGCCCCAGCATTTT
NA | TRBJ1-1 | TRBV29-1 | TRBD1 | CSGHRGYGTEAFF | TGCAGCGGGCACAGGGGTTACGGCACTGAAGCTTTCTTT
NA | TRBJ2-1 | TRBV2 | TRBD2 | CASSELAGVGEQFF | TGTGCCAGCAGTGAACTAGCGGGAGTAGGTGAGCAGTTCTTC
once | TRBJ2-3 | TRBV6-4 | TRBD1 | CASSVSGQGRTDTQYF | TGTGCCAGCAGTGTATCGGGACAGGGCAGGACAGATACGCAGTATTTT
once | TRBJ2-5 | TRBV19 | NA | CASSTKGNMGQETQYF | TGTGCCAGTAGTACGAAGGGGAATATGGGCCAAGAGACCCAGTACTTC
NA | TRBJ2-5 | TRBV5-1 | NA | CASSPPIGVGAGETQYF | TGCGCCAGCAGCCCACCGATAGGGGTGGGGGCCGGGGAGACCCAGTACTTC